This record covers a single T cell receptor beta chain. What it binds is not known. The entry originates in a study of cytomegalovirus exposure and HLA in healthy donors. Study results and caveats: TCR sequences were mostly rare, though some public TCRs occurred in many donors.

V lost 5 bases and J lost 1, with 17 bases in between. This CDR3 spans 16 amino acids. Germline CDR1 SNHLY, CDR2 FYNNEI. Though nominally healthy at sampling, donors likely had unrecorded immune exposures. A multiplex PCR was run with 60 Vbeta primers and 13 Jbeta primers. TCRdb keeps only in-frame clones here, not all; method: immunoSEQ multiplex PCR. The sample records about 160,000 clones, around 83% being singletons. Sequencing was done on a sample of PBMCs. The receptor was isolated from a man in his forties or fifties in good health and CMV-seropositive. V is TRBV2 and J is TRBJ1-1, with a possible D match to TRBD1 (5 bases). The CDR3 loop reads CASSLPSTGENTEAFF. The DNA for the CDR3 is TGTGCCAGCAGTCTTCCTTCAACAGGCGAGAACACTGAAGCTTTCTTT.